These T cell receptor beta chains were read from a single sample in a study of identical twins. TCRdb reprocessed the 5' RACE reads with MiXCR, giving one entry per CDR3 protein. The sample has roughly 490,000 distinct CDR3 sequences; roughly an eighth are singletons. These data were also filed under a second study, of yellow fever vaccine responses in identical twins.

Sequences were obtained from CD4+ T cells sorted from blood. The origin of the receptors is a woman younger than 35 in good health. CDR3s include the opening cysteine and the closing phenylalanine or tryptophan. The D gene is left open where the match is weak. Clone size is given for some rows only: seen once, a few or many times, or a class if the clone is expanded.

V	size	D	J	CDR3	DNA
TRBV4-1	few	TRBD1	TRBJ1-1	CASSQWTGNTEAFF	TGCGCCAGCAGCCAGTGGACAGGAAACACTGAAGCTTTCTTT
TRBV15	NA	NA	TRBJ2-3	CATSRGPRGQSVTDTQYF	TGTGCCACCAGCAGAGGGCCTAGGGGTCAATCGGTTACAGATACGCAGTATTTT
TRBV12-3/TRBV12-4	NA	NA	TRBJ1-1	CASSLGRAVGMNTEAFF	TGTGCCAGCAGTTTAGGGAGGGCAGTGGGGATGAACACTGAAGCTTTCTTT
TRBV5-1	many	TRBD1	TRBJ2-1	CASSLRDSAYNEQFF	TGCGCCAGCAGCCTCCGGGACAGCGCCTACAATGAGCAGTTCTTC
TRBV11-2	few	NA	TRBJ2-1	CASRRDMAQFF	TGTGCCAGCAGAAGAGACATGGCGCAGTTCTTC
TRBV24-1	few	TRBD2	TRBJ2-3	CATRKSTSGGSDTQYF	TGTGCCACCAGAAAGTCGACTAGCGGGGGGTCAGATACGCAGTATTTT
TRBV30	few	NA	TRBJ2-3	CAWRLPGSVGTDTQYF	TGTGCCTGGAGGTTGCCGGGTAGCGTTGGCACAGATACGCAGTATTTT
TRBV28	NA	TRBD1	TRBJ2-2	CASRMTGAYTGELFF	TGTGCCAGCAGAATGACAGGGGCCTACACCGGGGAGCTGTTTTTT
TRBV28	NA	TRBD2	TRBJ2-3	CASSLWGLAGLRNTQYF	TGTGCCAGCAGTTTATGGGGACTAGCGGGGCTGAGGAATACGCAGTATTTT
TRBV7-2	few	TRBD1	TRBJ1-4	CASSLEGGQNEKLFF	TGTGCCAGCAGCTTAGAGGGGGGACAGAATGAAAAACTGTTTTTT
TRBV20-1	NA	TRBD2	TRBJ2-7	CCASPSSSGFTYEQYF	TGCTGCGCTAGCCCCTCCTCTAGCGGATTTACCTACGAGCAGTACTTC
TRBV29-1	NA	TRBD1	TRBJ2-3	CSAGGQGAPDTQYF	TGCAGCGCTGGAGGGCAGGGGGCTCCCGATACGCAGTATTTT
TRBV6-6	many	NA	TRBJ2-7	CASSYGEIYEQYF	TGTGCCAGCAGTTACGGGGAGATCTACGAGCAGTACTTC
TRBV20-1	few	NA	TRBJ1-2	CSARDDRIF	TGCAGTGCTAGAGACGATCGGATCTTC
TRBV20-1	NA	NA	TRBJ2-2	CSARDGLWAAGELFF	TGCAGTGCTAGAGATGGCCTCTGGGCGGCCGGGGAGCTGTTTTTT
TRBV11-2	NA	NA	TRBJ2-4	CASSLGVGARGYF	TGTGCCAGCAGCTTAGGAGTCGGTGCCCGCGGGTACTTC
TRBV29-1	NA	NA	TRBJ2-1	CSALQGAYNEQFF	TGCAGTGCCCTACAGGGTGCCTACAATGAGCAGTTCTTC